These 10 T cell receptor beta chains were sequenced from one sample in a study of shared clonotypes between healthy human individuals. Data came from immunoSEQ multiplex PCR; TCRdb stores just in-frame clones and leaves some out. Of roughly 2.5 million clones in the sample, around 94% were seen once. The sequencing sample was made of naive CD4+ T cells sorted from blood. The subset: CD45RA+ positively selected. The source of these receptors is a man younger than 35 in good health.

This clone was seen only once. This chain uses TRBV6-1 with TRBJ1-5; D remains unclear. CDR1 and CDR2 (germline): MNHNS, SASEGT. This CDR3 contains 18 residues. V lost 4 bases, J lost 2 bases, and 21 bases lay in between. This CDR3 reads CASSGIPRFGDGNQPQHF. In DNA, the CDR3 is TGTGCCAGCAGTGGTATCCCGCGGTTTGGGGATGGCAATCAGCCCCAGCATTTT.

CDR3 in amino acids: CAWALGLAGGNEQFF. In DNA form, the CDR3 reads TGTGCCTGGGCCTTGGGACTAGCGGGAGGTAATGAGCAGTTCTTC. This rearrangement joins TRBV30 to TRBJ2-1; TRBD2 agrees at 15 bases. The CDR3 totals 15 residues. CDR1 is GTSNPN, CDR2 SVGIG, per germline (reference sequence). V shed 5 bases, J shed 7 bases, and the junction held 6 bases outside the gene matches.

This chain links TRBV5-6 with TRBJ2-7; D remains ambiguous. CDR3 length equals 13 residues. Trimming took off 3 bases at V and 2 bases at J, with 9 bases between the two ends. Germline V gene lookup returns CDR1 SGHDT and CDR2 YYEEEE. The CDR3 is CASSWKPAYEQYF. CDR3 in DNA: TGTGCCAGCAGCTGGAAGCCAGCCTACGAGCAGTACTTC.

The chain couples TRBV5-1 to TRBJ1-6; 9 bases align to TRBD1. This CDR3 has 17 residues. Per germline, CDR1 SGHRS and CDR2 YFSETQ. With V trimmed by 0 bases and J by 9 bases, 10 bases remained unmatched. The CDR3 DNA follows: TGCGCCAGCAGCTTGGAGGCCAGAGGGACAGGGACTTCACCCCTCCACTTT. Translating it yields CASSLEARGTGTSPLHF.

V and J are TRBV10-3 and TRBJ1-6, with no clear D. V lost 3 bases, J lost 9 bases, and 6 bases lay in between. Germline V gene sequence: CDR1 ENHRY, CDR2 SYGVKD. The CDR3 has 12 residues. In DNA form, the CDR3 reads TGTGCCATCAGTGATGTAACTTCACCCCTCCACTTT. This translates into CAISDVTSPLHF.

As to this clone: The sample holds other DNA sequences that translate to the same CDR3. The rearrangement uses TRBV19 and TRBJ1-1; a possible D gene is TRBD1 (5 bases). CDR3 length: 13 residues. The germline V and J ends were trimmed by 2 bases and 4 bases, with 8 bases remaining between them. CDR1 is LNHDA and CDR2 is SQIVND in the germline V gene (reference sequence). The CDR3 spells CASSIRGSTEAFF. The CDR3 bases are TGTGCCAGTAGTATACGGGGGAGCACTGAAGCTTTCTTT.

The chain carries TRBV7-2 and TRBJ1-1; D remains unclear. This CDR3 comprises 14 residues. From germline, CDR1 is SGHTA and CDR2 FQGNSA. V lost 2 bases and J lost 0, with 7 bases in between. In DNA form, the CDR3 reads TGTGCCAGCAGCTTAAAGGAGATGAACACTGAAGCTTTCTTT. It encodes CASSLKEMNTEAFF.

V usage is TRBV5-1 and J usage is TRBJ1-3; D is possibly TRBD1 (6 bases). The CDR3 consists of 16 residues. Germline assignment: CDR1 SGHRS and CDR2 YFSETQ. The V gene lost 0 bases and the J gene lost 2 bases, with 12 bases spanning the gap. CDR3 loop: CASSLAQTGAGNTIYF. DNA for the CDR3: TGCGCCAGCAGCTTGGCCCAGACAGGAGCTGGAAACACCATATATTTT.

Here the CDR3 DNA reads TGTGCCAGCAGGGTGCAGACCTCAGATACGCAGTATTTT. It translates to CASRVQTSDTQYF. The chain links TRBV6-1 to TRBJ2-3; no clear D. V was clipped by 6 bases and J by 4 bases, with 11 bases between them. The germline V gene has CDR1 MNHNS and CDR2 SASEGT. The CDR3 consists of 13 residues.

The chain couples TRBV29-1 to TRBJ2-5; 8 bases match TRBD2. CDR3 length equals 15 residues. V shed 1 base, J shed 5 bases, and the junction held 9 bases outside the gene matches. The germline gives CDR1 SQVTM, CDR2 ANQGSEA. This chain's CDR3 is CSVEGGAGGPETQYF. CDR3 coding DNA: TGCAGCGTTGAAGGTGGGGCGGGGGGCCCGGAGACCCAGTACTTC.